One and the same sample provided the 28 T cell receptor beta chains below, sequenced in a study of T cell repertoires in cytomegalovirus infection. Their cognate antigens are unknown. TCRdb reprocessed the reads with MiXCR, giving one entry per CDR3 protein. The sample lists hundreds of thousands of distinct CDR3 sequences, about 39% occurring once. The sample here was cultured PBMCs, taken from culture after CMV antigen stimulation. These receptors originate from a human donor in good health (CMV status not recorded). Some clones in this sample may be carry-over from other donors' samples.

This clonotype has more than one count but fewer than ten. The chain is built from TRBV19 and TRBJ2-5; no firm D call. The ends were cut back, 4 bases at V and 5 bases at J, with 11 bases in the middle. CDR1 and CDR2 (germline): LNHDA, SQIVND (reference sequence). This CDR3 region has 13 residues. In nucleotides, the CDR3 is TGTGCCAGTAGTACCAGACTCCGGGAGACCCAGTACTTC. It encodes CASSTRLRETQYF.

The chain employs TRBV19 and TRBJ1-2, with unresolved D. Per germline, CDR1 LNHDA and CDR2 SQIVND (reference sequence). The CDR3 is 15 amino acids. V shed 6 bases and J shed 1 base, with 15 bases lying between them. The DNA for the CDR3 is TGTGCCAGTAGCGACCACGGAAGCAATAACTATGGCTACACCTTC. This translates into CASSDHGSNNYGYTF.

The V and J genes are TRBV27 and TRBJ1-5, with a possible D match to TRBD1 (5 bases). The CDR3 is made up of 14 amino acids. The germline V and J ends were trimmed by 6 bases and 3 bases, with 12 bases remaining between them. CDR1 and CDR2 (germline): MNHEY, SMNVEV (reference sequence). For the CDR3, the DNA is TGTGCCAGCAGCCGTGGGGGAGTCAATCAGCCCCAGCATTTT. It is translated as CASSRGGVNQPQHF.

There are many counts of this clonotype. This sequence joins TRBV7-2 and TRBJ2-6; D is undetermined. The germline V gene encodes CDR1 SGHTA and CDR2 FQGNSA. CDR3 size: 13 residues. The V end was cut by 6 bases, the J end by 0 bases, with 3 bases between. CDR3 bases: TGTGCCAGCAGAAACTCTGGGGCCAACGTCCTGACTTTC. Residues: CASRNSGANVLTF. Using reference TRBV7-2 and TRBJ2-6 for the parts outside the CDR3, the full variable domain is GAGVSQSPSNKVTEKGKDVELRCDPISGHTALYWYRQSLGQGLEFLIYFQGNSAPDKSGLPSDRFSAERTGGSVSTLTIQRTQQEDSAVYLCASRNSGANVLTFGAGSRLTVL.

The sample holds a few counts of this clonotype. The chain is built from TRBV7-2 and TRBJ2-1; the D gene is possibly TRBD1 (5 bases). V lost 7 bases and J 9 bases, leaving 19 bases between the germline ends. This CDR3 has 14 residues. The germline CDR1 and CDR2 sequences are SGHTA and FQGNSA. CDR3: CASTIRGPASEQFF. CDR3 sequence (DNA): TGTGCCAGCACCATAAGGGGTCCAGCGAGTGAGCAGTTCTTC.

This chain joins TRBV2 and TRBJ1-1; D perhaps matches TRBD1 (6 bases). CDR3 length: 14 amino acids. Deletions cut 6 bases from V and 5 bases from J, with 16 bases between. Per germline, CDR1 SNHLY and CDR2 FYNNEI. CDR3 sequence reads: CASRTDSLRTEAFF. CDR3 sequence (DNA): TGTGCCAGCAGGACGGACAGCCTGAGGACTGAAGCTTTCTTT. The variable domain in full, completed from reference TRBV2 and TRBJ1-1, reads EPEVTQTPSHQVTQMGQEVILRCVPISNHLYFYWYRQILGQKVEFLVSFYNNEISEKSEIFDDQFSVERPDGSNFTLKIRSTKLEDSAMYFCASRTDSLRTEAFFGQGTRLTVV.

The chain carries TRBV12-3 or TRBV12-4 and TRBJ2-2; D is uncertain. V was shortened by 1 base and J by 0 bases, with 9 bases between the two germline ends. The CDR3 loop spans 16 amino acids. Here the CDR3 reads CASSLGYGPNTGELFF. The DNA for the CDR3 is TGTGCCAGCAGTTTAGGGTACGGACCGAACACCGGGGAGCTGTTTTTT.

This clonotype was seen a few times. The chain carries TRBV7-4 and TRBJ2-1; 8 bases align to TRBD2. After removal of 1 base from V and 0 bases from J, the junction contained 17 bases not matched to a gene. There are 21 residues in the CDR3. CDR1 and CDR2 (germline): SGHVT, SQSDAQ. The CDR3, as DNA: TGTGCCAGCAGCTTAGAATCAGCTAGCGGGTCTTCTTCGAGCTCCTACAATGAGCAGTTCTTC. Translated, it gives CASSLESASGSSSSSYNEQFF.

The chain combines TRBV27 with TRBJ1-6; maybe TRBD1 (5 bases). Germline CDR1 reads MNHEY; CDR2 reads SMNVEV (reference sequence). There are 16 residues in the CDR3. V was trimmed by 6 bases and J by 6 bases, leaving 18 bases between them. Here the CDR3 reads CASRSGFVGANSPLHF. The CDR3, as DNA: TGTGCCAGCAGATCCGGTTTCGTAGGGGCTAATTCACCCCTCCACTTT.

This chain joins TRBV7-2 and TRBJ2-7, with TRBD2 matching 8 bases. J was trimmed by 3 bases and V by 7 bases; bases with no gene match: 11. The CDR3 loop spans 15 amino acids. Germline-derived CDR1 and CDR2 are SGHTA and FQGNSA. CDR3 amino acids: CASTPVGLVSYEQYF. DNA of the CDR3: TGTGCCAGCACCCCGGTGGGACTAGTCAGCTACGAGCAGTACTTC. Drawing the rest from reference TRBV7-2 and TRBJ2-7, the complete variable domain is GAGVSQSPSNKVTEKGKDVELRCDPISGHTALYWYRQSLGQGLEFLIYFQGNSAPDKSGLPSDRFSAERTGGSVSTLTIQRTQQEDSAVYLCASTPVGLVSYEQYFGPGTRLTVT.

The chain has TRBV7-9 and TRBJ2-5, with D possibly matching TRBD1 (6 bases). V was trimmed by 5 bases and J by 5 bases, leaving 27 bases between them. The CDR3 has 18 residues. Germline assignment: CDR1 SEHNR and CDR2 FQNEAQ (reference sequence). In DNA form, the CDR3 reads TGTGCCAGCAGCCCCAGGCAGGGGACCCCAACCCGCTCGGAGACCCAGTACTTC. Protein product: CASSPRQGTPTRSETQYF.

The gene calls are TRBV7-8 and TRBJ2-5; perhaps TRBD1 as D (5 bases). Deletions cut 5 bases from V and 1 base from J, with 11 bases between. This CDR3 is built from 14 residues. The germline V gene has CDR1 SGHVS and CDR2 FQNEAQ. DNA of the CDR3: TGTGCCAGCAGCATTAGACAGTTCCAAGAGACCCAGTACTTC. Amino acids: CASSIRQFQETQYF.

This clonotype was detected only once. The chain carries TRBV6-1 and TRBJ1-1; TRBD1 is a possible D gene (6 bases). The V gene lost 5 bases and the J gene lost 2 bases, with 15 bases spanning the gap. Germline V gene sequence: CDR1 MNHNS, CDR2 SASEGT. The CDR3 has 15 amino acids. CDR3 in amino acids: CASSPSEGVNTEAFF. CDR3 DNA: TGTGCCAGCAGTCCTTCGGAGGGGGTTAACACTGAAGCTTTCTTT.

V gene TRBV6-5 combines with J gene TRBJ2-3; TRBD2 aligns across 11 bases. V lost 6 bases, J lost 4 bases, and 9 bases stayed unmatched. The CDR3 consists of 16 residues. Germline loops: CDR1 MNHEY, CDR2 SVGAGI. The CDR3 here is CASRPTSGSKSDTQYF. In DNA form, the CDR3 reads TGTGCCAGCAGACCTACTAGCGGGAGTAAATCAGATACGCAGTATTTT.

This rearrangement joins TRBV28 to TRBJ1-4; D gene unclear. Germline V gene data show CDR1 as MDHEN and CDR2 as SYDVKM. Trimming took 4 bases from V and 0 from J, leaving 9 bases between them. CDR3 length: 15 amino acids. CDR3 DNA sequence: TGTGCCAGCAGTTCAGAAGTTGCAACTAATGAAAAACTGTTTTTT. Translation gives CASSSEVATNEKLFF.

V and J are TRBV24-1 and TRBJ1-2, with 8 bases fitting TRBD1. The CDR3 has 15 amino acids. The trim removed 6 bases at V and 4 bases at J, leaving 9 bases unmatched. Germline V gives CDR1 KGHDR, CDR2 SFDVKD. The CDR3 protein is CATSPGTGTTYGYTF. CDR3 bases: TGTGCCACCAGTCCAGGGACAGGTACGACCTATGGCTACACCTTC.

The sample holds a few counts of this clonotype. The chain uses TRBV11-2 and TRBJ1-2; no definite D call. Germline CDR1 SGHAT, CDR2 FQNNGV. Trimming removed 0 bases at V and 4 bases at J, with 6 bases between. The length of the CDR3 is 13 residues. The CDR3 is CASSLDLLYGYTF. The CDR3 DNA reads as TGTGCCAGCAGCTTAGATCTCCTCTATGGCTACACCTTC.

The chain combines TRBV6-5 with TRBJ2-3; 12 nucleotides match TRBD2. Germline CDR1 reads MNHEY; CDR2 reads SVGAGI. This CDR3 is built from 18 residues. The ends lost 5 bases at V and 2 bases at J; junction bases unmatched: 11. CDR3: CASSELPGLAGFTDTQYF. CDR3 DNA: TGTGCCAGCAGTGAACTCCCGGGACTAGCGGGTTTCACAGATACGCAGTATTTT.

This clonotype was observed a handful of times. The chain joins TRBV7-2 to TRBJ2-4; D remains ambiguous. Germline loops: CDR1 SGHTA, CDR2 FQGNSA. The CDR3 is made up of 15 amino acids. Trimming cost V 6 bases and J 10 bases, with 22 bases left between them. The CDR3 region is CASRPFRTGHGIQYF. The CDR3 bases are TGTGCCAGCAGACCCTTTCGGACCGGCCATGGGATTCAGTACTTC. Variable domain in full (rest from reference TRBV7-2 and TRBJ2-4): GAGVSQSPSNKVTEKGKDVELRCDPISGHTALYWYRQSLGQGLEFLIYFQGNSAPDKSGLPSDRFSAERTGGSVSTLTIQRTQQEDSAVYLCASRPFRTGHGIQYFGAGTRLSVL.

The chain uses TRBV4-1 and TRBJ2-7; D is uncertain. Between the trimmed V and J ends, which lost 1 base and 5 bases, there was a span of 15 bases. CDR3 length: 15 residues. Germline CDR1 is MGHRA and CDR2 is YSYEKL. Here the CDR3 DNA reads TGCGCCAGCAGCCAAGGTCTGCGGACGGGTGACGAGCAGTACTTC. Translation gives CASSQGLRTGDEQYF.

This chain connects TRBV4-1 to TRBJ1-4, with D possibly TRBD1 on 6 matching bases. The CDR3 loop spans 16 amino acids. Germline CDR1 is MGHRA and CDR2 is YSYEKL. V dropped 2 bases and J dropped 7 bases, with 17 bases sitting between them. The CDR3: CASSQRRGQITEKLFF. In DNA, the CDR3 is TGCGCCAGCAGCCAAAGGAGGGGACAAATCACTGAAAAACTGTTTTTT.

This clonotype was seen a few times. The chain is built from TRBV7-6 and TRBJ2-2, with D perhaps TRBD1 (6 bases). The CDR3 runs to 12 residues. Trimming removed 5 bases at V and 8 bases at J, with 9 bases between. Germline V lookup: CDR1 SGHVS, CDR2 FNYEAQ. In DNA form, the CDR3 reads TGTGCCAGCAGCATCACAGGGGGGGAGCTGTTTTTT. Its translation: CASSITGGELFF.

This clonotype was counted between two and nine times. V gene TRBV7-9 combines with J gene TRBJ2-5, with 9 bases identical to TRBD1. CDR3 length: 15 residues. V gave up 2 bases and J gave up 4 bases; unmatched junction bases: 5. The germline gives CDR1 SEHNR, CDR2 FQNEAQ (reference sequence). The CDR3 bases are TGTGCCAGCAGCTTATTGACAGGGGGAGGAGAGACCCAGTACTTC. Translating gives CASSLLTGGGETQYF.

This CDR3 reads CASSSPRTSGIPSTDTQYF. The CDR3 nucleotides read TGTGCCAGCAGCAGCCCTCGGACTAGCGGGATTCCTAGCACAGATACGCAGTATTTT. The V gene is TRBV7-8, the J gene TRBJ2-3, with 12 bases identical to TRBD2. V lost 5 bases to trimming and J lost 0 bases; unmatched junction nucleotides: 12. The CDR3 totals 19 residues. CDR1 and CDR2 from the germline V gene are SGHVS and FQNEAQ.

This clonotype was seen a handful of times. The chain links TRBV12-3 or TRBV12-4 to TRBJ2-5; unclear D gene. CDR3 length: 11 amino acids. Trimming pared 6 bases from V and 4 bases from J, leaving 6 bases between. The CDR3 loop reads CASSGTETQYF. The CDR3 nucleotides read TGTGCCAGCAGCGGTACAGAGACCCAGTACTTC.

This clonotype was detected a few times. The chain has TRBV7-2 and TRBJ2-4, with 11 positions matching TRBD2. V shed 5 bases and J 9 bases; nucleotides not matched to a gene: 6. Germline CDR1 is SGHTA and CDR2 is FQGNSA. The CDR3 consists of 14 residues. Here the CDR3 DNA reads TGTGCCAGCAGCCAACTAGCGGGGGAATCCATTCAGTACTTC. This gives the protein CASSQLAGESIQYF. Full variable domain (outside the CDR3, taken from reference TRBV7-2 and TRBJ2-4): GAGVSQSPSNKVTEKGKDVELRCDPISGHTALYWYRQSLGQGLEFLIYFQGNSAPDKSGLPSDRFSAERTGGSVSTLTIQRTQQEDSAVYLCASSQLAGESIQYFGAGTRLSVL.

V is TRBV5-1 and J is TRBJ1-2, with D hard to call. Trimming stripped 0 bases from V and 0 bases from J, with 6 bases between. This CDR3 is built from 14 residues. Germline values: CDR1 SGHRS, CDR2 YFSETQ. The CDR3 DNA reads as TGCGCCAGCAGCTTGGTATCAGCTAACTATGGCTACACCTTC. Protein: CASSLVSANYGYTF.

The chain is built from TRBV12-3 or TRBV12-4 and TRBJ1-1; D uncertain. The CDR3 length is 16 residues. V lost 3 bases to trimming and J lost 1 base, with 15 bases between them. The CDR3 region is CASSFRHVRGNTEAFF. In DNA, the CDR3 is TGTGCCAGCAGTTTCCGCCACGTCCGGGGGAACACTGAAGCTTTCTTT.